There are a few counts of the clone carrying this T cell receptor (beta chain). Its antigen is unidentified. This CDR3 has 17 amino acids. CDR1 is SNHLY, CDR2 FYNNEI, per germline. Trimming removed 3 bases from V and 2 bases from J, with 18 bases in between. This sample is drawn from a study of CD8+ T cells in alopecia areata. Study conclusions and caveats: Mice showed TCR sharing more clearly than patients did, possibly owing to HLA.

Investigators isolated RNA and reverse transcribed it into cDNA to act as the sequencing template. The repertoire was sequenced with immunoSEQ multiplex PCR; TCRdb's copy has only in-frame clones and lacks some. The data hold about 110,000 clones, with around 59% observed a single time. The TCR sequence derives from a human donor in good health. The source material was CD8+ T cells sorted from blood. The gene calls are TRBV2 and TRBJ2-3; D is perhaps TRBD1 (6 bases). The CDR3 protein is CASSEWSRGTNTDTQYF. CDR3 coding DNA: TGTGCCAGCAGTGAGTGGAGTAGGGGGACCAACACAGATACGCAGTATTTT.